This T cell receptor (beta chain) was found in a study of vaccination effects on CD4 cells after COVID-19. Looking at the study overall: Pre-vaccine samples were drawn 16 days and one week before the first dose.

Viral peptide pools were used in the ViraFEST assay to expand antigen-specific CD4+ T cells, and sequencing came afterward. A 10-day culture period preceded the isolation of CD4+ T cells. Confirmation by PCR established that the person had SARS-CoV-2 infection between March and December 2020. The V end was cut by 0 bases, the J end by 0 bases, with 8 bases between. This CDR3 region has 15 residues. CDR1 MNHEY and CDR2 SVGAGI come from the germline V gene. Concerning this clone itself: Its antigen remains unidentified.

The protocol was immunoSEQ multiplex PCR, while the TCRdb copy is restricted to in-frame clones and leaves out a portion. The repertoire holds around 49,000 clones, with approximately 70% as singletons. Findings and caveats of the study: Late in the post-vaccination period, infection-induced and vaccine-induced clones underwent marked clonal contraction.

The chain recombines TRBV6-5 with TRBJ1-1; the D is unclear. The source was CD4+ T cells from PBMCs cultured with a peptide pool, collected before COVID-19 vaccination. The sequence was collected from a human donor who had a prior SARS-CoV-2 infection. The CDR3 DNA reads TGTGCCAGCAGTTACTCACTAAATTTGAACACTGAAGCTTTCTTT. This gives the protein CASSYSLNLNTEAFF.